A single sample gave rise to the 21 T cell receptor beta chains below, sequenced in a study of CD8 T cells in Susac syndrome. An input of 0.5 to 1 ug of RNA was subjected to reverse transcription using random hexamers. MiXCR, run by TCRdb on the immunoSEQ multiplex PCR reads, gives a single entry per CDR3 protein. The sample includes around 200,000 distinct CDR3 sequences, 85% to 95% of them seen just once. The material sequenced was CD4+ T cells from PBMCs. The receptors originated from a human donor with multiple sclerosis.

The genes are TRBV25-1 and TRBJ2-1, with 7 bases matching TRBD2. Germline V gene data show CDR1 as MGHDK and CDR2 as SYGVNS. There are 13 residues in the CDR3. J gave up 9 bases and V 6 bases, and 8 bases lay outside the gene matches. This chain's CDR3 is CASSDPGRGEQFF. The CDR3 nucleotides are TGTGCCAGCAGCGATCCAGGGAGGGGTGAGCAGTTCTTC. Using reference TRBV25-1 and TRBJ2-1 for the parts outside the CDR3, the full variable domain is EADIYQTPRYLVIGTGKKITLECSQTMGHDKMYWYQQDPGMELHLIHYSYGVNSTEKGDLSSESTVSRIRTEHFPLTLESARPSHTSQYLCASSDPGRGEQFFGPGTRLTVL.

The chain recombines TRBV11-2 with TRBJ2-7; TRBD1 matches 8 bases. Germline trimming cut 3 bases from V and 3 bases from J; bases unmatched to any gene: 7. The CDR3 has 15 residues. Germline V gene lookup returns CDR1 SGHAT and CDR2 FQNNGV. The DNA for the CDR3 is TGTGCCAGCAGCTTTACCGGGACAGGCCTCTACGAGCAGTACGTC. Translation gives CASSFTGTGLYEQYV.

V and J are TRBV6-6 and TRBJ1-1, with TRBD1 as a possible D gene (6 bases). V was shortened by 2 bases and J by 1 base, with 8 bases between the two germline ends. CDR3 length: 14 amino acids. CDR1 MNHNY and CDR2 SVGAGI come from the germline V gene (reference sequence). CDR3 loop: CASSYPGQNTEAFF. The DNA for the CDR3 is TGTGCCAGCAGTTACCCGGGACAGAACACTGAAGCTTTCTTT.

The chain links TRBV18 to TRBJ2-7; TRBD2 is a possible D gene (6 bases). CDR1 is KGHSH, CDR2 LQKENI, per germline. The CDR3 covers 14 residues. Trimming removed 2 bases from V and 3 bases from J, with 11 bases in between. The DNA of the CDR3 is TGTGCCAGCTCACCATCGGGGGATCTCTACGAGCAGTACGTC. Translation gives CASSPSGDLYEQYV.

The V call is TRBV5-1, the J call TRBJ2-5; TRBD2 matches 7 bases. There are 16 residues in the CDR3. The germline V gene has CDR1 SGHRS and CDR2 YFSETQ. V lost 0 bases and J lost 5; bases outside the gene matches: 10. Here the CDR3 reads CASSLAVAGVGETQYF. As DNA, the CDR3 is TGCGCCAGCAGCTTGGCTGTGGCGGGGGTAGGGGAGACCCAGTACTTC.

V gene TRBV12-3 or TRBV12-4 combines with J gene TRBJ2-4; D remains ambiguous. This CDR3 contains 13 residues. The V end was cut by 0 bases, the J end by 10 bases, with 10 bases between. CDR3 nucleotides: TGTGCCAGCAGTTTAGCGCAGAGTGAAATTCAGTACTTC. Its protein product is CASSLAQSEIQYF.

The chain carries TRBV4-2 and TRBJ2-5, with D tentatively TRBD1 or TRBD2 (6 bases each). The CDR3 contains 17 residues. V gave up 0 bases and J gave up 2 bases, with 16 bases separating them. The V gene's germline CDR1 is LGHNA and CDR2 YNFKEQ. The CDR3 coding sequence is TGTGCCAGCAGCCAAGAGCAATGGGGGGCGAGGCAAGAGACCCAGTACTTC. It yields the protein CASSQEQWGARQETQYF.

The rearrangement links TRBV20-1 to TRBJ2-5, with 10 bases aligning to TRBD2. CDR3 length: 15 residues. CDR1 DFQATT and CDR2 SNEGSKA come from the germline V gene (reference sequence). Germline trimming cut 1 base from V and 5 bases from J; bases unmatched to any gene: 7. The CDR3 loop is CSARVQRGGRETQYF. The CDR3 DNA sequence: TGCAGTGCTAGAGTGCAGCGGGGGGGCCGGGAGACCCAGTACTTC.

This chain connects TRBV27 to TRBJ1-1; 7 bases are a match to TRBD1. The ends lost 2 bases at V and 0 bases at J; junction bases unmatched: 3. The CDR3 loop spans 15 amino acids. Germline-derived CDR1 and CDR2 are MNHEY and SMNVEV (reference sequence). The CDR3 DNA is TGTGCCAGCAGTTTAGACAGGGCCTTGAACACTGAAGCTTTCTTT. It specifies CASSLDRALNTEAFF.

The rearrangement joins TRBV20-1 to TRBJ1-6; D is unclear. V was cut by 2 bases and J by 7 bases, with 12 bases left in between. The CDR3 extends over 14 amino acids. The germline V gene encodes CDR1 DFQATT and CDR2 SNEGSKA (reference sequence). CDR3 loop: CSARSSARNSPLHF. In DNA, the CDR3 is TGCAGTGCTAGATCCTCTGCCAGAAATTCACCCCTCCACTTT.

The V call is TRBV6-6, the J call TRBJ2-2; D is ambiguous. CDR1 MNHNY and CDR2 SVGAGI come from the germline V gene (reference sequence). Trimming shortened V by 6 bases and J by 1 base, and 3 bases separated the two germline ends. CDR3 length: 12 residues. CDR3 region: CASSMNTGELFF. In nucleotides, the CDR3 is TGTGCCAGCAGCATGAACACCGGGGAGCTGTTTTTT.

This clonotype was found once. The chain carries TRBV5-6 and TRBJ2-2, with TRBD1 matching 7 bases. The CDR3 runs to 16 residues. In germline, CDR1 is SGHDT, CDR2 YYEEEE. J gave up 6 bases and V 4 bases, and 12 bases lay outside the gene matches. For the CDR3, the DNA is TGTGCCAGCAGCCCCCCTCTGGACAGGTTCTCCGGGGAGCTGTTTTTT. Translating it yields CASSPPLDRFSGELFF.

This chain uses TRBV2 with TRBJ1-5; D may be TRBD1 (5 bases). V was pared by 7 bases and J by 1 base, with 14 bases between. CDR3 size: 15 residues. Germline CDR1 reads SNHLY; CDR2 reads FYNNEI. The CDR3: CASKGTGFSNQPQHF. The CDR3 nucleotides are TGTGCCAGCAAGGGAACAGGTTTCAGCAATCAGCCCCAGCATTTT.

The chain uses TRBV30 and TRBJ2-5; 9 nucleotides line up with TRBD2. V lost 5 bases and J lost 5; bases outside the gene matches: 6. The CDR3 runs 13 residues. CDR1 and CDR2 (germline): GTSNPN, SVGIG (reference sequence). The DNA for the CDR3 is TGTGCCTGGGTAGCGGGGGCGGGGGAGACCCAGTACTTC. This translates into CAWVAGAGETQYF.

This sequence joins TRBV7-8 and TRBJ2-1, with TRBD2 matching 8 bases. Germline V gene lookup returns CDR1 SGHVS and CDR2 FQNEAQ. The ends lost 3 bases at V and 4 bases at J; junction bases unmatched: 5. The length of the CDR3 is 15 residues. The CDR3: CASSLSGGGYNEQFF. CDR3 nucleotides: TGTGCCAGCAGCTTGAGCGGGGGCGGGTACAATGAGCAGTTCTTC.

This sequence joins TRBV7-9 and TRBJ2-1; TRBD1 might be the D (7 bases). Trimming shortened V by 5 bases and J by 2 bases, and 13 bases separated the two germline ends. The germline CDR1 and CDR2 sequences are SEHNR and FQNEAQ (reference sequence). This CDR3 region has 15 residues. The CDR3 DNA reads as TGTGCCAGCAGCCTTGCGGGACAGCCCTACAATGAGCAGTTCTTC. Translated: CASSLAGQPYNEQFF.

This chain links TRBV20-1 with TRBJ1-5, with 10 bases lining up with TRBD1. The CDR3 is 16 amino acids. Germline V gives CDR1 DFQATT, CDR2 SNEGSKA (reference sequence). The junction had 8 bases not matched to a gene; V was cut back by 4 bases and J by 2 bases. The CDR3 is CSATAETGGGNQPQHF. In DNA, the CDR3 is TGCAGTGCTACGGCTGAGACAGGGGGCGGCAATCAGCCCCAGCATTTT.

The rearrangement links TRBV7-9 to TRBJ1-1; D unresolved. CDR3 size: 14 residues. Germline V gene lookup returns CDR1 SEHNR and CDR2 FQNEAQ (reference sequence). V lost 3 bases and J 5 bases, leaving 13 bases between the germline ends. The CDR3 loop is CASSFGVSVTEAFF. DNA for the CDR3: TGTGCCAGCAGCTTTGGGGTATCAGTGACTGAAGCTTTCTTT.

The V call is TRBV6-5, the J call TRBJ1-6, with D maybe TRBD1 (5 bases). Deletions cut 10 bases from V and 9 bases from J, with 13 bases between. Per the germline V gene, CDR1 is MNHEY and CDR2 is SVGAGI. CDR3 size: 12 residues. The CDR3 region is CATGTASSPLHF. In nucleotides, the CDR3 is TGTGCCACCGGGACTGCGAGTTCACCCCTCCACTTT.

The J gene is TRBJ2-3, the V gene TRBV20-1, with TRBD1 matching 10 bases. The junction had 5 bases not matched to a gene; V was cut back by 5 bases and J by 0 bases. The CDR3 covers 15 residues. Germline CDR1 and CDR2: DFQATT and SNEGSKA (reference sequence). DNA of the CDR3: TGCAGTGCTCAACGGGACAGGGGCAGCACAGATACGCAGTATTTT. It is translated as CSAQRDRGSTDTQYF.

CDR3 residues: CASSQFEGEQYF. CDR3 bases: TGTGCCAGCAGCCAATTTGAAGGGGAGCAGTACTTC. The chain recombines TRBV3-1 with TRBJ2-7; D uncertain. The CDR3 runs to 12 residues. V lost 2 bases, J lost 7 bases, and 9 bases lay in between. The germline V gene encodes CDR1 LGHDT and CDR2 YNNKEL (reference sequence).